Listed below are T cell receptor beta chains from one sample, sequenced in a study of T cells in Graves' hyperthyroidism and ophthalmopathy. TCRdb processed the multiplex PCR reads anew with MiXCR; each CDR3 protein has one entry. The table includes about 600,000 distinct CDR3 sequences, 12% to 15% detected once. The sequencing input was blood. These receptors were obtained from a woman aged 18-30 years with Graves' ophthalmopathy. Each CDR3 is given with its conserved first and last residue. The D gene is left open where the match is weak. The size entry is marked missing in some rows and otherwise reads once, few, many or a size class.

d_call: TRBD1
j_call: TRBJ2-7
v_call: TRBV6-1
clone_size: many
cdr3_aa: CASYPGTASYEQYF
cdr3_nt: TGTGCCAGTTACCCCGGGACAGCGTCCTACGAGCAGTACTTC

d_call: NA
j_call: TRBJ2-7
v_call: TRBV6-8
clone_size: few
cdr3_aa: CASSYSSRLAGSVTYEQYF
cdr3_nt: TGTGCCAGCAGTTACTCGAGCCGTCTGGCGGGGAGTGTTACCTACGAGCAGTACTTC

d_call: TRBD2
j_call: TRBJ2-7
v_call: TRBV6-1
clone_size: many
cdr3_aa: CASRMNFGGGPYEQYF
cdr3_nt: TGTGCCAGCAGAATGAATTTCGGCGGGGGGCCCTACGAGCAGTACTTC

d_call: TRBD1
j_call: TRBJ2-4
v_call: TRBV20-1
clone_size: few
cdr3_aa: CSAPGQLNIQYF
cdr3_nt: TGCAGTGCTCCGGGACAGTTAAACATTCAGTACTTC

d_call: NA
j_call: TRBJ2-7
v_call: TRBV20-1
clone_size: many
cdr3_aa: CSASKSSNSYEQYF
cdr3_nt: TGCAGTGCTAGTAAGTCGTCAAATTCCTACGAGCAGTACTTC

d_call: NA
j_call: TRBJ1-5
v_call: TRBV7-6
clone_size: many
cdr3_aa: CASSPRIGEPQHF
cdr3_nt: TGTGCCAGCAGCCCGCGGATAGGAGAGCCCCAGCATTTT

d_call: NA
j_call: TRBJ2-1
v_call: TRBV6-1
clone_size: many
cdr3_aa: CASSSRGDDEQFF
cdr3_nt: TGTGCCAGCAGTTCCAGGGGGGATGATGAGCAGTTCTTC

d_call: NA
j_call: TRBJ2-1
v_call: TRBV6-6
clone_size: many
cdr3_aa: CASSYSGSGTREQFF
cdr3_nt: TGTGCCAGCAGTTACTCCGGGTCTGGTACGCGTGAGCAGTTCTTC

d_call: TRBD2
j_call: TRBJ2-7
v_call: TRBV27
clone_size: many
cdr3_aa: CASSSVGLAAKVSSYEQYF
cdr3_nt: TGTGCCAGCAGTTCGGTAGGACTAGCGGCCAAGGTTAGCTCCTACGAGCAGTACTTC

d_call: TRBD2
j_call: TRBJ2-3
v_call: TRBV5-8
clone_size: NA
cdr3_aa: CASSWTGTSGTDTQYF
cdr3_nt: TGTGCCAGCAGCTGGACCGGGACTAGCGGTACAGATACGCAGTATTTT